The source of this T cell receptor beta chain is a study of cytomegalovirus exposure and HLA in healthy donors. Study results and caveats: Across donors, presence/absence analyses took sequencing depth to be roughly uniform. In vitro experiments confirmed that three CMV-associated chains were specific for CMV antigens.

PCR was performed using 60 Vbeta and 13 Jbeta primers. Libraries were prepared by immunoSEQ multiplex PCR; TCRdb keeps only in-frame clonotypes and omits some of them. The sample holds around 260,000 clones, 75% to 85% seen once. Remarks on this clone: Its antigen is not known.

Sequencing was done on a sample of PBMCs. This clonotype originated in a girl aged 2 to 10 in good health and CMV-seronegative.

The CDR3 reads CATSTPSSYEQYF. Written as DNA, the CDR3 is TGTGCCACCAGCACTCCTAGTTCTTACGAGCAGTACTTC. The genes are TRBV15 and TRBJ2-7; D not resolved. The germline V gene encodes CDR1 LNHNV and CDR2 YYDKDF (reference sequence). Trimming took off 4 bases at V and 4 bases at J, with 11 bases between the two ends. CDR3 length equals 13 residues.